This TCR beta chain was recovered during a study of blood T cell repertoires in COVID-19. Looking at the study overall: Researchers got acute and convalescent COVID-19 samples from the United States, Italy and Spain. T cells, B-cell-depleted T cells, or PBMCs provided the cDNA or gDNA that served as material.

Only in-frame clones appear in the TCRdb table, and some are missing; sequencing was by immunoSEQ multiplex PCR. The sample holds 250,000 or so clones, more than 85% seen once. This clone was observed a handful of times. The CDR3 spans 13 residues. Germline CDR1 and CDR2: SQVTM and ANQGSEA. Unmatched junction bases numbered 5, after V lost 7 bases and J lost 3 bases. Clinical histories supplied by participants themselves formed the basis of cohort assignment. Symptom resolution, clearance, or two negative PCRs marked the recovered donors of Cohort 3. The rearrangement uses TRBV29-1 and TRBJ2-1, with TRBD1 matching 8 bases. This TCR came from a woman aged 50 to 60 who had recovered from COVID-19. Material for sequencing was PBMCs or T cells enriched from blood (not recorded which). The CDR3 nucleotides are TGCAGCGCCCGGACAGGGAGCTACAATGAGCAGTTCTTC. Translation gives CSARTGSYNEQFF.